This TCR beta chain is from a study of T cells after posttransplantation cyclophosphamide. Some clones are missing from TCRdb's copy, which holds only in-frame ones; the method was immunoSEQ multiplex PCR. The sample presents about 4,100 clones, none singletons. CDR3 length equals 15 residues. V shed 5 bases and J 5 bases; nucleotides not matched to a gene: 11. Per germline, CDR1 SGHNT and CDR2 YYREEE (reference sequence). A marrow graft followed busulfan-fludarabine conditioning, with cyclophosphamide on days +3 and +4. In this sample, this clone turned up many times. The receptor was derived from a female patient aged 18-29 years who received an allogeneic stem cell transplant from an unrelated donor, was CMV-positive, and had acute GVHD only. Some T cells may arise from the graft donor. The chain combines TRBV5-4 with TRBJ2-5; 8 bases align to TRBD1. Sequences were derived from PBMCs, sampled after allogeneic stem cell transplant with posttransplant cyclophosphamide. The CDR3 loop is CASSSRQGAGETQYF. The CDR3 DNA is TGTGCCAGCAGTTCCCGTCAGGGGGCGGGGGAGACCCAGTACTTC.